The subject of this entry is one T cell receptor (beta chain). Its cognate antigen is unknown. Extraction of PBMCs used roughly 9.6 ml of fresh peripheral blood. This sample was taken from a study of T cells in Graves' hyperthyroidism and ophthalmopathy. This CDR3 is 16 amino acids long. CDR1 and CDR2 (germline): DFQATT, SNEGSKA (reference sequence). The V end lost 1 base, the J end lost 8 bases, and 21 bases lay between the germline ends. What was amplified from RNA transcripts were TCR beta CDR3 regions. HTBI primers were used for first-round RT-PCR of the TCR CDR3. Each CDR3 protein gets one entry after TCRdb re-called the multiplex PCR reads with MiXCR. Of around 300,000 distinct CDR3 sequences in the sample, around 20% were seen once. Findings and caveats of the study: Ophthalmopathy, as predicted by the model, came a median roughly 6.3 months after the prediction.

The sequencing input was blood. This receptor was taken from a man younger than 45 with Graves' ophthalmopathy. The chain joins TRBV20-1 to TRBJ2-1; D unclear. The CDR3 nucleotides are TGCAGTGCTAGAGTACCACTCGGCCGGAGAGGCTATGAGCAGTTCTTC. It is translated as CSARVPLGRRGYEQFF.